A single T cell receptor (beta chain) is shown here with its context. Its antigen is unknown. Via MiXCR, TCRdb re-called the RT-PCR reads, giving one row per CDR3 protein. The sample has around 750,000 distinct CDR3 sequences; 20% to 25% are singletons. The data were obtained in a study of response to subunit inactivated influenza vaccine. Notes on the study in general: Authors proposed each seasonal influenza vaccination draws in few new T cells.

Material: PBMCs from blood, obtained about 5 days after vaccination. The clonotype was recovered from a man between 45 and 60 years old who received an inactivated influenza vaccine.

CDR3: CSASPTSGSYNEQFF. For the CDR3, the DNA is TGCAGTGCTTCCCCGACTAGCGGCTCCTACAATGAGCAGTTCTTC. This rearrangement joins TRBV20-1 to TRBJ2-1; 9 bases fit TRBD2. Per the germline V gene, CDR1 is DFQATT and CDR2 is SNEGSKA (reference sequence). Germline trimming cut 5 bases from V and 0 bases from J; bases unmatched to any gene: 5. This CDR3 is built from 15 residues.